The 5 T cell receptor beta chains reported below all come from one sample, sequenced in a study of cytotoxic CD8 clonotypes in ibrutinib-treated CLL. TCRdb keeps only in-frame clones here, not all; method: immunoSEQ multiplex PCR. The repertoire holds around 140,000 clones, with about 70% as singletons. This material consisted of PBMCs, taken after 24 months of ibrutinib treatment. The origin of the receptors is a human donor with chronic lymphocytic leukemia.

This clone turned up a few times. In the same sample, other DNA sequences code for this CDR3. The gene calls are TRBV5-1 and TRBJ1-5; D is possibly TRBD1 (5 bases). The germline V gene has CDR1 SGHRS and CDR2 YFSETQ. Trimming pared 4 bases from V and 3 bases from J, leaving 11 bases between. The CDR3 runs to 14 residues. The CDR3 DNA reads TGCGCCAGCAGCCCCGGACAATCCAATCAGCCCCAGCATTTT. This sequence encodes CASSPGQSNQPQHF.

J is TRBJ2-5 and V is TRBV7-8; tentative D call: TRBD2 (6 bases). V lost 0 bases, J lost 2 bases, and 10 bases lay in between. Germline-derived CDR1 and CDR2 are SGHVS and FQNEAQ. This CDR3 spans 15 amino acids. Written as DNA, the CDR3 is TGTGCCAGCAGCTTAGCCGGAGCGGGTCAAGAGACCCAGTACTTC. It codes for CASSLAGAGQETQYF.

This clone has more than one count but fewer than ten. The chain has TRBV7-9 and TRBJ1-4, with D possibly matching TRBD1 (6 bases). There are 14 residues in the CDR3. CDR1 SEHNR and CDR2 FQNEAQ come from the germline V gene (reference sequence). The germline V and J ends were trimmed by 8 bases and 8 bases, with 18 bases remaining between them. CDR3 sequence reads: CASSPQGVGEKLFF. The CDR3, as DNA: TGTGCCAGCTCCCCACAGGGAGTGGGGGAAAAACTGTTTTTT.

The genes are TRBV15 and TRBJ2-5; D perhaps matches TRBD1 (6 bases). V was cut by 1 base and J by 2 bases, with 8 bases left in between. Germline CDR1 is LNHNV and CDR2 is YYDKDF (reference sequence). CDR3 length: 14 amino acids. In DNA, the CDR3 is TGTGCCACCAGCAGAGGGACAGCACAAGAGACCCAGTACTTC. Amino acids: CATSRGTAQETQYF.

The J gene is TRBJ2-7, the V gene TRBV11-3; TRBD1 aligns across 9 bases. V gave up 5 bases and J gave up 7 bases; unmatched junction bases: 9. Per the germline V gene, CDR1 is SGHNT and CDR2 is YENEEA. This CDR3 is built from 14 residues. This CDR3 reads CASSRTGGAGEQYF. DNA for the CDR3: TGTGCCAGCAGCCGAACAGGGGGCGCGGGGGAGCAGTACTTC.